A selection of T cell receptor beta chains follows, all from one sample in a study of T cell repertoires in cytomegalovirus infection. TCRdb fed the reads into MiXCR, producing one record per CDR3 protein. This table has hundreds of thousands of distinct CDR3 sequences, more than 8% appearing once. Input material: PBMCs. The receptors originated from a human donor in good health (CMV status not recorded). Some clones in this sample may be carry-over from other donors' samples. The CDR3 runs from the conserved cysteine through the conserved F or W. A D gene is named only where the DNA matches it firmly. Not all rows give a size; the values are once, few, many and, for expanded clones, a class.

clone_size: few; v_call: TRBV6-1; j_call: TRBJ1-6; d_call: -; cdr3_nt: TGTGCCAGCCTCCGAAAGGGGCTTAATTCACCCCTCCACTTT; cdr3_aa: CASLRKGLNSPLHF
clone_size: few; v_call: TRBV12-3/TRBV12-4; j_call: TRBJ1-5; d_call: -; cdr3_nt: TGTGCCAGCAGTTTATGGGGGGGAGGCAATCAGCCCCAGCATTTT; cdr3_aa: CASSLWGGGNQPQHF
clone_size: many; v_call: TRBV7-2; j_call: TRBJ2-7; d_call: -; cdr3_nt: TGTGCCAGCAGCTTAGACCTAGACGAGCAGTACTTC; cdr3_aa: CASSLDLDEQYF
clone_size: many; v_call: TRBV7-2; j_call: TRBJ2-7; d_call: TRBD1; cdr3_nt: TGTGCCAGCAGCGTCCTCCAGGGGGTCGAGCAGTACTTC; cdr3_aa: CASSVLQGVEQYF
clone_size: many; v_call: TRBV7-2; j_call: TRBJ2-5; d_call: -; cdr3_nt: TGTGCCAGCAGCTTAGGGGGGACGTGGGCAGAGACCCAGTACTTC; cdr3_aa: CASSLGGTWAETQYF
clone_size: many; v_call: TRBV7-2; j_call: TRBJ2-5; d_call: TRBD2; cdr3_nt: TGTGCCAGCACCCTTAGCGGGGGTGGGATGGAGACCCAGTACTTC; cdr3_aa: CASTLSGGGMETQYF
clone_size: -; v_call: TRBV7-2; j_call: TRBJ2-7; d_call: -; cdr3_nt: TGTGCCAGCAGCCCGACTAGAGTTAGCTCCTACGAGCAGTACTTC; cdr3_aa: CASSPTRVSSYEQYF
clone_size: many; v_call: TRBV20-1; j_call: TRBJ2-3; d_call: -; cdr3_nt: TGCAGTGCTTACCGAGGACGCGGCACAACGACAGATACGCAGTATTTT; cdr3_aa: CSAYRGRGTTTDTQYF
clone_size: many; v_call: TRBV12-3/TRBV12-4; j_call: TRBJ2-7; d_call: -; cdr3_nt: TGTGCCAGCAGTGACTACGGGACACCCCACGAGCAGTACTTC; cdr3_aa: CASSDYGTPHEQYF
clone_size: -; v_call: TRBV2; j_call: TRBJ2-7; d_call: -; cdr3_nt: TGTGCCAGCAGTTCCGCCGCCTACGAGCAGTACTTC; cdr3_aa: CASSSAAYEQYF
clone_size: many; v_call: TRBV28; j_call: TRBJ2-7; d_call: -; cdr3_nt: TGTGCCAGCACTGGACAGACTCGAATATTCTACGAGCAGTACTTC; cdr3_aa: CASTGQTRIFYEQYF
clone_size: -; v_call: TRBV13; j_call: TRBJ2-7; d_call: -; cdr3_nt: TGTGCCAGCAGCTCGCCATTTGGGGTTTGGGGCTCCTACGAGCAGTACTTC; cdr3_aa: CASSSPFGVWGSYEQYF
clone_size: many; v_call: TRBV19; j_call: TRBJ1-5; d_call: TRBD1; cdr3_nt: TGTGCCAGTAGTATCCCCCAGGGGGCTCCCAATCAGCCCCAGCATTTT; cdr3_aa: CASSIPQGAPNQPQHF
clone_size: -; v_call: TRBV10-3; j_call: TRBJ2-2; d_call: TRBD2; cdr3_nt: TGTGCCATCAGTGACCCCGGACTAGCGGGAACTACCGGGGAGCTGTTTTTT; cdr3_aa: CAISDPGLAGTTGELFF